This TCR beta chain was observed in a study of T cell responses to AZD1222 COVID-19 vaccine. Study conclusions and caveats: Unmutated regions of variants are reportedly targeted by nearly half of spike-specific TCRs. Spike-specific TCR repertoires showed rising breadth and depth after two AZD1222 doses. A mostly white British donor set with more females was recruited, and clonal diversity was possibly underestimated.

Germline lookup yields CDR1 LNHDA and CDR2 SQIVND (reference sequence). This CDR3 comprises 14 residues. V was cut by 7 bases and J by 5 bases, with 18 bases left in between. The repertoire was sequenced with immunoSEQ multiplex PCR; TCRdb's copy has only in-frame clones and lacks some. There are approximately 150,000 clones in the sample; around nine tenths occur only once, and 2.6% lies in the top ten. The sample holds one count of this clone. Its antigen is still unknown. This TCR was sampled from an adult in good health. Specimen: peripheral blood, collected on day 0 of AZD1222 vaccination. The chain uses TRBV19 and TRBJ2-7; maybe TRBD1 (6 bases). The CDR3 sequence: CASKTTGLGHEQYF. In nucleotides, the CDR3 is TGTGCCAGTAAAACGACAGGTTTGGGTCACGAGCAGTACTTC.